This record covers a single T cell receptor beta chain. What it binds is unknown. MiXCR was run by TCRdb on the 5' RACE reads, yielding one entry per CDR3 protein. The table records 350,000 to 400,000 distinct CDR3 sequences, 20% of them present only once. The data originate from a study of CD8 T cells in ankylosing spondylitis. Study-wide findings and caveats: Enrichment of disease-linked clones was reportedly significant in matched ankylosing spondylitis synovial fluid. Seemingly distinctive of ankylosing spondylitis blood was a TCR beta motif formed by eight highly homologous variants. As for the disease-linked clones, they showed a CD8+ phenotype and occurred at relatively low frequencies in peripheral blood.

V dropped 7 bases and J dropped 7 bases, with 17 bases sitting between them. The CDR3 is 14 residues long. Germline V lookup: CDR1 LNHDA, CDR2 SQIVND (reference sequence). The genes are TRBV19 and TRBJ2-1; perhaps TRBD2 as D (6 bases). The specimen was blood, either unsorted or a sorted T cell fraction (not recorded which). The clonotype originates from a male donor with ankylosing spondylitis or in good health (not recorded which). In DNA, the CDR3 is TGTGCCAGTAACGTAGGTTGGGGGAGGAATGAGCAGTTCTTC. Encoded protein: CASNVGWGRNEQFF.